The 26 T cell receptor beta chains below were found in one sample sequenced in a study of blood T cells in healthy people across ages. Then a second PCR, running roughly 7 to 11 cycles, was carried out with a sample-barcoded 5' primer and a J-beta primer mix. TCRdb called the 5' RACE reads again in MiXCR, with one record for every CDR3 protein. The repertoire holds 600,000 or so distinct CDR3 sequences, with 40% to 50% as singletons. The sequenced material came from blood. Receptors were obtained from a man of 80 years or more in good health.

This clonotype came up a few times. The chain is built from TRBV9 and TRBJ2-6, with D perhaps TRBD1 (5 bases). Germline V CDR1 and CDR2: SGDLS, YYNGEE. The CDR3 is 16 residues long. V shed 0 bases and J shed 0 bases, with 7 bases lying between them. The CDR3 nucleotides read TGTGCCAGCAGCGTAGAGGGGAACTCTGGGGCCAACGTCCTGACTTTC. Translation gives CASSVEGNSGANVLTF.

In this sample, this clonotype turned up a few times. The chain links TRBV20-1 to TRBJ2-3; unclear D gene. The CDR3 covers 15 residues. The germline CDR1 and CDR2 sequences are DFQATT and SNEGSKA (reference sequence). V shed 2 bases and J shed 1 base, with 13 bases lying between them. The CDR3 sequence: CSARFTNTRTDTQYF. DNA of the CDR3: TGCAGTGCTAGATTTACTAACACCCGCACAGATACGCAGTATTTT.

The rearrangement joins TRBV10-2 to TRBJ1-1; D perhaps matches TRBD1 (5 bases). CDR3 length: 13 amino acids. Deletions cut 5 bases from V and 5 bases from J, with 12 bases between. Germline lookup yields CDR1 WSHSY and CDR2 SAAADI. This CDR3 reads CASSQGVGTEAFF. The CDR3 DNA follows: TGCGCCAGCAGTCAGGGCGTGGGGACTGAAGCTTTCTTT.

The chain is built from TRBV20-1 and TRBJ2-1; D is unclear. Between the trimmed V and J ends, which lost 5 bases and 3 bases, there was a span of 14 bases. CDR1 is DFQATT, CDR2 SNEGSKA, per germline (reference sequence). The CDR3 runs 14 residues. This chain's CDR3 is CSAPLREGYNEQFF. The CDR3 region has the DNA TGCAGTGCTCCCCTTAGGGAAGGCTACAATGAGCAGTTCTTC.

Remarks on this clonotype: Just one base apart from a much larger clone, this may be a read error. This chain uses TRBV15 with TRBJ1-2; D not resolved. The CDR3 has 13 residues. Germline values: CDR1 LNHNV, CDR2 YYDKDF (reference sequence). In DNA, the CDR3 is TGTGCCGCCAGCAGAGATCTGTGGGGTGGCTACACCTTC. The encoded protein is CAASRDLWGGYTF.

V is TRBV4-2 and J is TRBJ2-3; 7 nucleotides match TRBD2. Trimming removed 4 bases from V and 0 bases from J; junction bases left unmatched: 7. This CDR3 is 16 amino acids long. Germline V gene lookup returns CDR1 LGHNA and CDR2 YNFKEQ. CDR3 in DNA: TGTGCCAGCAGCCTCAAGCGGGACCTAAGCACAGATACGCAGTATTTT. Translating it yields CASSLKRDLSTDTQYF.

The chain links TRBV15 to TRBJ2-7; D gene unclear. Between the trimmed V and J ends, which lost 0 bases and 7 bases, there was a span of 7 bases. The length of the CDR3 is 12 residues. CDR1 and CDR2 from the germline V gene are LNHNV and YYDKDF (reference sequence). The CDR3 nucleotides are TGTGCCACCAGCAGAGATCTGGGGGAGCAGTACTTC. Protein sequence: CATSRDLGEQYF.

The V call is TRBV20-1, the J call TRBJ2-1, with 9 bases identical to TRBD1. Per the germline V gene, CDR1 is DFQATT and CDR2 is SNEGSKA (reference sequence). The CDR3 spans 14 residues. The CDR3 loop reads CRGTGQGSYNEQFF. The CDR3 DNA reads TGCAGGGGAACGGGACAGGGATCCTACAATGAGCAGTTCTTC.

This clonotype was observed once. The V gene is TRBV20-1, the J gene TRBJ2-1; 15 bases map to TRBD2. Germline V CDR1 and CDR2: DFQATT, SNEGSKA (reference sequence). V shed 5 bases, J shed 4 bases, and the junction held 6 bases outside the gene matches. This CDR3 has 16 amino acids. DNA of the CDR3: TGCAGTGCTGCCGGACTAGCGGGGGGGACGTACAATGAGCAGTTCTTC. Amino acid sequence: CSAAGLAGGTYNEQFF.

The chain employs TRBV12-3 or TRBV12-4 and TRBJ1-5; D is uncertain. This CDR3 region has 15 residues. V was clipped by 6 bases and J by 4 bases, with 16 bases between them. The CDR3 sequence is CASRNRLGGNQPQHF. CDR3 bases: TGTGCCAGCAGAAACAGACTGGGCGGGAATCAGCCCCAGCATTTT.

Only a few counts were recorded for this clonotype. J is TRBJ1-2 and V is TRBV7-8, with D unclear. Trimming shortened V by 4 bases and J by 2 bases, and 8 bases separated the two germline ends. This CDR3 is built from 13 residues. Germline assignment: CDR1 SGHVS and CDR2 FQNEAQ. This CDR3 reads CASSWGDNYGYTF. The CDR3 DNA reads TGTGCCAGCAGCTGGGGAGACAACTATGGCTACACCTTC.

The V gene is TRBV27, the J gene TRBJ1-1; D gene unclear. There are 11 residues in the CDR3. Trimming cost V 6 bases and J 8 bases, with 10 bases left between them. Germline CDR1 MNHEY, CDR2 SMNVEV (reference sequence). CDR3 in amino acids: CASSPGREAFF. The DNA of the CDR3 is TGTGCCAGCAGCCCTGGACGGGAAGCTTTCTTT.

As regards this clonotype: At one of its ends the junction is not consistent with the germline gene, which may arise from a read error. The genes are TRBV27 and TRBJ2-7; D is unresolved. The end of the DNA is better explained by TRBJ2-5, so the J call may be wrong. CDR1 is MNHEY and CDR2 is SMNVEV in the germline V gene (reference sequence). CDR3 size: 13 residues. The CDR3 sequence: CASSSFPQGTQYF. The CDR3 DNA sequence: TGTGCCAGCAGTTCCTTCCCTCAAGGGACCCAGTACTTC.

A few counts support this clonotype. This chain joins TRBV7-2 and TRBJ2-7; 11 nucleotides agree with TRBD1. Trimming removed 3 bases from V and 12 bases from J; junction bases left unmatched: 4. Per the germline V gene, CDR1 is SGHTA and CDR2 is FQGNSA. This CDR3 is 12 amino acids long. The CDR3 sequence: CASSLDRGRPYF. In DNA, the CDR3 is TGTGCCAGCAGCTTGGACAGGGGGCGGCCGTACTTC.

The chain is built from TRBV6-5 and TRBJ2-5; tentative D call: TRBD2 (6 bases). Germline values: CDR1 MNHEY, CDR2 SVGAGI. This CDR3 contains 20 residues. Trimming removed 3 bases at V and 11 bases at J, with 37 bases between. The CDR3 region has the DNA TGTGCCAGCAGTTATAGCCGACCCTGGGGGGTAGGTAAGACGGGAAATGAGCAGTACTTC. Translated, it gives CASSYSRPWGVGKTGNEQYF.

The rearrangement uses TRBV27 and TRBJ1-5; TRBD1 is a possible D gene (5 bases). The length of the CDR3 is 13 residues. Germline CDR1 MNHEY, CDR2 SMNVEV (reference sequence). Trimming took off 2 bases at V and 7 bases at J, with 9 bases between the two ends. The CDR3 DNA reads TGTGCCAGCAGTTTAGGGGCCGGGCAGCCCCAGCATTTT. Translating gives CASSLGAGQPQHF.

This clonotype has ten or more counts. The chain combines TRBV6-5 with TRBJ2-1, with a weak D call TRBD1 (6 bases). The CDR3 length is 17 residues. CDR1 and CDR2 (germline): MNHEY, SVGAGI. V shed 0 bases and J shed 6 bases, with 18 bases lying between them. The CDR3 loop is CASSYSKGVAWFNEQFF. In nucleotides, the CDR3 is TGTGCCAGCAGTTACTCGAAGGGGGTCGCGTGGTTCAATGAGCAGTTCTTC.

The sample holds many counts of this clonotype. This chain uses TRBV6-6 with TRBJ2-3; tentatively, D is TRBD2 (5 bases). From germline, CDR1 is MNHNY and CDR2 SVGAGI (reference sequence). Trimming left V 5 bases short and J 4 bases short, with 7 bases between. The CDR3 runs to 12 residues. This CDR3 reads CASSGGSDTQYF. The CDR3, as DNA: TGTGCCAGCAGTGGCGGGTCAGATACGCAGTATTTT.

This clonotype turned up a few times. The gene calls are TRBV29-1 and TRBJ2-5, with 8 positions matching TRBD2. With V trimmed by 2 bases and J by 2 bases, 10 bases remained unmatched. Germline loops: CDR1 SQVTM, CDR2 ANQGSEA. This CDR3 has 16 residues. The CDR3, as DNA: TGCAGCGTTGAATGGCCTACTAGCGGCGTACAAGAGACCCAGTACTTC. As protein: CSVEWPTSGVQETQYF.

The gene calls are TRBV6-2 or TRBV6-3 and TRBJ2-5; 7 positions agree with TRBD1. This CDR3 has 16 amino acids. Germline V gene sequence: CDR1 MNHEY, CDR2 SVGEGT. The trim removed 4 bases at V and 2 bases at J, leaving 10 bases unmatched. CDR3 protein: CASSCSPGQPQETQYF. In DNA form, the CDR3 reads TGTGCCAGCAGTTGCTCCCCGGGACAGCCACAAGAGACCCAGTACTTC.

V usage is TRBV7-9 and J usage is TRBJ1-4, with a possible D match to TRBD1 (6 bases). The CDR3 has 16 residues. V lost 0 bases and J 3 bases, leaving 11 bases between the germline ends. Germline V gene lookup returns CDR1 SEHNR and CDR2 FQNEAQ (reference sequence). Here the CDR3 reads CASSLARTGPNEKLFF. The CDR3 nucleotides read TGTGCCAGCAGCTTAGCGCGTACAGGGCCTAATGAAAAACTGTTTTTT.

This chain links TRBV20-1 with TRBJ2-5; TRBD2 agrees at 12 bases. Germline values: CDR1 DFQATT, CDR2 SNEGSKA (reference sequence). The CDR3 extends over 13 amino acids. J gave up 5 bases and V 5 bases, and 3 bases lay outside the gene matches. The DNA of the CDR3 is TGCAGTGCTGGACTAGCGGGAACCGAGACCCAGTACTTC. Protein product: CSAGLAGTETQYF.

The CDR3 DNA sequence: TGCAGTGCTCAACGTTATGAGCAGTTCTTC. Its translation: CSAQRYEQFF. The chain employs TRBV20-1 and TRBJ2-1; the D is unclear. Germline CDR1 reads DFQATT; CDR2 reads SNEGSKA (reference sequence). The CDR3 has 10 amino acids. V lost 5 bases and J lost 8, with 7 bases in between.

This clonotype was detected a few times. The chain links TRBV7-3 to TRBJ2-4; perhaps TRBD1 as D (5 bases). CDR1 is SGHTA and CDR2 is FQGTGA in the germline V gene. The CDR3 spans 13 residues. V was trimmed by 5 bases and J by 9 bases, leaving 14 bases between them. Here the CDR3 DNA reads TGTGCCAGCAGCGTAGCCCAGGGTGGCATTCAGTACTTC. As protein: CASSVAQGGIQYF.

The chain employs TRBV7-3 and TRBJ1-1, with 7 bases matching TRBD1. Germline trimming cut 4 bases from V and 1 base from J; bases unmatched to any gene: 6. The CDR3 length is 15 residues. The germline V gene encodes CDR1 SGHTA and CDR2 FQGTGA. CDR3 region: CASSSLNRGNTEAFF. The CDR3 coding sequence is TGTGCCAGCAGCTCCCTAAACAGGGGGAACACTGAAGCTTTCTTT.

This clonotype was seen a handful of times. This may arise from a read error, as a much more abundant clone is one base away. The V and J genes are TRBV6-6 and TRBJ2-7, with TRBD2 matching over 14 bases. The CDR3 totals 17 residues. Germline assignment: CDR1 MNHNY and CDR2 SVGAGI (reference sequence). V shed 6 bases and J 7 bases; nucleotides not matched to a gene: 14. CDR3 sequence (DNA): TGTGCCAGCAGAGGACTAGCGGGGGGATTAAGGGCCAATGAGCAGTACTTC. Translation gives CASRGLAGGLRANEQYF.